This is a list of T cell receptor beta chains from one sample in a study of T cell responses to AZD1222 COVID-19 vaccine. Sequencing was performed with immunoSEQ multiplex PCR; in TCRdb, only in-frame clones are kept and a portion is missing. This table has about 120,000 clones, 80% to 90% appearing once. The sequences come from peripheral blood, collected on day 0 of AZD1222 vaccination. The receptor source for this set is an adult in good health. The CDR3 runs from the conserved cysteine through the conserved F or W. Fields, in order: V gene, J gene, clone size, D gene, CDR3 protein, CDR3 DNA. The D gene is left open where the match is weak. Rows give clone size only sometimes, using once, few, many, or a class for an expanded clone.

>TRBV2|TRBJ1-5|NA|NA
CASSAGPNQPQHF
TGTGCCAGCAGTGCAGGCCCCAATCAGCCCCAGCATTTT
>TRBV3-1/TRBV3-2|TRBJ1-5|NA|NA
CASSQDGLYNQPQHF
TGTGCCAGCAGCCAAGATGGACTGTACAATCAGCCCCAGCATTTT
>TRBV7-9|TRBJ2-7|once|TRBD1
CASSARDRHVYEQYF
TGTGCCAGCAGCGCCCGGGACAGGCACGTATACGAGCAGTACTTC
>TRBV27|TRBJ2-7|few|NA
CASSRDRNSYEQYF
TGTGCCAGCAGTAGGGACCGAAACTCCTACGAGCAGTACTTC
>TRBV3-1/TRBV3-2|TRBJ2-7|NA|NA
CASSQERTSYEQYF
TGTGCCAGCAGCCAAGAGCGTACCTCCTACGAGCAGTACTTC
>TRBV10-1|TRBJ2-2|NA|TRBD2
CASRPGLAGGPAGELFF
TGCGCCAGCAGACCGGGACTAGCGGGAGGGCCGGCCGGGGAGCTGTTTTTT
>TRBV19|TRBJ1-6|NA|NA
CASSIVFQLLNSPLHF
TGTGCCAGTAGTATAGTGTTCCAGCTACTCAATTCACCCCTCCACTTT
>TRBV7-2|TRBJ1-2|NA|NA
CASSLDVNYGYTF
TGTGCCAGCAGCTTAGATGTTAACTATGGCTACACCTTC
>TRBV28|TRBJ2-7|NA|NA
CASSLGGSVYEQYF
TGTGCCAGCAGTTTAGGGGGGTCTGTCTACGAGCAGTACTTC
>TRBV18|TRBJ1-1|NA|NA
CASSPSQNTEAFF
TGTGCCAGCTCACCATCGCAGAACACTGAAGCTTTCTTT
>TRBV11-2|TRBJ1-5|NA|NA
CASSVGWVANQPQHF
TGTGCCAGCAGCGTAGGATGGGTGGCTAATCAGCCCCAGCATTTT
>TRBV19|TRBJ2-7|NA|TRBD2
CASSIDGLGTSGRVEQYF
TGTGCCAGTAGTATAGATGGCTTAGGGACTAGCGGGAGGGTCGAGCAGTACTTC
>TRBV18|TRBJ2-2|once|NA
CASSPTRNTGELFF
TGTGCCAGCTCACCGACCAGAAACACCGGGGAGCTGTTTTTT
>TRBV28|TRBJ2-7|NA|NA
CASSLMSYEQYF
TGTGCCAGCAGCCTAATGTCCTACGAGCAGTACTTC
>TRBV6-1|TRBJ2-3|NA|NA
CASSYQTSQDTQYF
TGTGCCAGCAGTTATCAGACTAGTCAAGATACGCAGTATTTT
>TRBV3-1/TRBV3-2|TRBJ2-7|NA|TRBD1
CASSFPGQGNYEQYF
TGTGCCAGCAGCTTCCCGGGACAGGGAAACTACGAGCAGTACTTC
>TRBV30|TRBJ1-1|NA|NA
CASEATANTEAFF
TGTGCCTCGGAGGCGACAGCTAACACTGAAGCTTTCTTT
>TRBV5-4|TRBJ2-2|NA|TRBD1
CASSSGQTERTGELFF
TGTGCCAGCAGCTCGGGACAGACTGAACGAACCGGGGAGCTGTTTTTT
>TRBV7-8|TRBJ1-2|few|NA
CATRPRLGGYTF
TGTGCCACCCGACCCCGGTTGGGTGGCTACACCTTC
>TRBV19|TRBJ2-7|NA|NA
CASTSGGTGSYEQYF
TGTGCCAGTACCTCAGGGGGGACGGGATCCTACGAGCAGTACTTC
>TRBV20-1|TRBJ2-7|NA|TRBD2
CSASSGRVAGEQYF
TGCAGTGCTAGTAGCGGGAGGGTAGCGGGCGAGCAGTACTTC
>TRBV12-5|TRBJ1-6|NA|NA
CASAELGNSPLHF
TGTGCTAGTGCAGAGTTAGGTAATTCACCCCTCCACTTT
>TRBV7-6|TRBJ1-1|once|NA
CASSFDGNTEAFF
TGTGCCAGCAGCTTCGACGGGAACACTGAAGCTTTCTTT
>TRBV6-6|TRBJ2-5|NA|NA
CASSYPTGLETQYF
TGTGCCAGCAGTTACCCCACAGGGTTGGAGACCCAGTACTTC
>TRBV6-4|TRBJ1-2|NA|NA
CASSDSNTGQNYGYTF
TGTGCCAGCAGTGACTCGAATACGGGGCAAAACTATGGCTACACCTTC
>TRBV24-1|TRBJ1-2|NA|TRBD1
CATSDRDRTNYGYTF
TGTGCCACCAGTGATAGGGACAGAACGAACTATGGCTACACCTTC
>TRBV7-9|TRBJ1-6|NA|TRBD1
CASSRTGGGKNSPLHF
TGTGCCAGCAGTCGAACAGGGGGCGGAAAAAATTCACCCCTCCACTTT
>TRBV9|TRBJ2-1|NA|NA
CASSVEDIYNEQFF
TGTGCCAGCAGCGTAGAGGACATCTACAATGAGCAGTTCTTC
>TRBV6-4|TRBJ1-2|NA|NA
CASSGSRVGYTF
TGTGCCAGCAGTGGGTCCAGGGTTGGCTACACCTTC
>TRBV3-1/TRBV3-2|TRBJ2-2|NA|TRBD2
CASSNLALAANTGELFF
TGTGCCAGCAGCAACCTGGCGCTAGCGGCGAACACCGGGGAGCTGTTTTTT
>TRBV5-1|TRBJ1-6|NA|NA
CASSLAPLTTSAGSYNSPLHF
TGCGCCAGCAGCTTGGCCCCTTTAACGACAAGCGCAGGGTCCTATAATTCACCCCTCCACTTT
>TRBV24-1|TRBJ2-2|once|NA
CATSKVAGHTGELFF
TGTGCCACCAGCAAGGTGGCAGGGCACACCGGGGAGCTGTTTTTT
>TRBV7-9|TRBJ2-7|NA|TRBD2
CASSTLAGVLEQYF
TGTGCCAGCAGCACCCTAGCGGGAGTCTTAGAGCAGTACTTC
>TRBV24-1|TRBJ2-5|NA|NA
CATSDPGTKETQYF
TGTGCCACCAGTGATCCAGGGACGAAAGAGACCCAGTACTTC
>TRBV30|TRBJ2-2|NA|TRBD2
CAWRLGGSGELFF
TGTGCCTGGAGGTTGGGAGGGTCCGGGGAGCTGTTTTTT
>TRBV27|TRBJ2-2|NA|NA
CASSPQIPANTGELFF
TGTGCCAGCAGCCCCCAGATACCCGCGAACACCGGGGAGCTGTTTTTT
>TRBV6-6|TRBJ1-2|NA|TRBD1
CASSLGGTVKNYGYTF
TGTGCCAGCAGTCTGGGGGGGACAGTCAAGAACTATGGCTACACCTTC
>TRBV7-3|TRBJ2-7|NA|TRBD1
CASSLTGGTYEQYF
TGTGCCAGCAGCTTGACAGGGGGAACCTACGAGCAGTACTTC
>TRBV5-1|TRBJ2-2|NA|TRBD1
CASSREGGPTGELFF
TGCGCCAGCAGCCGAGAAGGGGGCCCCACCGGGGAGCTGTTTTTT
>TRBV11-3|TRBJ2-7|NA|NA
CASSYRTTGSAYEQYF
TGTGCCAGCAGCTACCGCACCACGGGGAGTGCCTACGAGCAGTACTTC
>TRBV6-6|TRBJ1-3|NA|NA
CASSRNDRSGNTIYF
TGTGCCAGCAGCCGCAACGACAGGTCTGGAAACACCATATATTTT
>TRBV27|TRBJ2-7|NA|NA
CASSSGAEQYF
TGTGCCAGCAGTTCAGGGGCCGAGCAGTACTTC
>TRBV7-2|TRBJ1-2|NA|TRBD1
CASSGETGRIGGYTF
TGTGCCAGCAGCGGGGAGACAGGGAGAATAGGTGGCTACACCTTC
>TRBV6-5|TRBJ2-3|NA|NA
CASSYSGEPTDTQYF
TGTGCCAGCAGTTACTCGGGGGAACCCACAGATACGCAGTATTTT
>TRBV27|TRBJ2-7|NA|TRBD2
CASSRMATSGGHEQYF
TGTGCCAGCAGTAGAATGGCTACTAGCGGGGGTCACGAGCAGTACTTC
>TRBV12-5|TRBJ2-7|NA|TRBD1
CASGGTGGGEQYF
TGTGCTAGTGGTGGGACAGGGGGCGGCGAGCAGTACTTC
>TRBV11-3|TRBJ2-3|NA|TRBD1
CASSSGQGEGDTQYF
TGTGCCAGCAGCTCCGGACAGGGAGAGGGAGATACGCAGTATTTT
>TRBV18|TRBJ1-2|NA|NA
CASSGQQTANYGYTF
TGTGCCAGCTCAGGACAGCAGACGGCCAACTATGGCTACACCTTC
>TRBV7-9|TRBJ2-3|NA|NA
CASGTSSTDTQYF
TGTGCCAGCGGGACAAGTAGCACAGATACGCAGTATTTT